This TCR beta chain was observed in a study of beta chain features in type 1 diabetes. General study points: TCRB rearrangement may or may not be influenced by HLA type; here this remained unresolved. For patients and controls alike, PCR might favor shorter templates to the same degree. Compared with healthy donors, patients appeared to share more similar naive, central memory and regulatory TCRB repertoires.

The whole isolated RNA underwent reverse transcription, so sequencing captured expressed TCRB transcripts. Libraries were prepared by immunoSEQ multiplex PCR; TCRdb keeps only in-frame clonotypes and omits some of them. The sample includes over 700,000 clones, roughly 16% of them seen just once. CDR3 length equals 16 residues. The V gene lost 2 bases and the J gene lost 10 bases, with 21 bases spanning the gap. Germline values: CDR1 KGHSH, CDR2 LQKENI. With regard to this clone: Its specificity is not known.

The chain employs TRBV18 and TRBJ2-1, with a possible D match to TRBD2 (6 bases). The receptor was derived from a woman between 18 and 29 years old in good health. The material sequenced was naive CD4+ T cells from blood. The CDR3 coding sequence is TGTGCCAGCTCACCATCCTCCCATGCCGGGGCGGGGGAGCAGTTCTTC. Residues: CASSPSSHAGAGEQFF. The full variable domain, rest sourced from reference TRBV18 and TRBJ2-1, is NAGVMQNPRHLVRRRGQEARLRCSPMKGHSHVYWYRQLPEEGLKFMVYLQKENIIDESGMPKERFSAEFPKEGPSILRIQQVVRGDSAAYFCASSPSSHAGAGEQFFGPGTRLTVL.